The 29 T cell receptor beta chains in this list originate from one sample, sequenced in a study of cytomegalovirus exposure and HLA in healthy donors. With 60 Vbeta and 13 Jbeta primers, the PCR was carried out. Repertoires were generated with immunoSEQ multiplex PCR, while TCRdb's copy carries only in-frame clones and drops some. The sample carries more than 200,000 clones, approximately 70% recorded once. The sample comprised PBMCs. Source of these receptors: a man aged 35 to 55 in good health and CMV-seropositive.

The V call is TRBV6-5, the J call TRBJ1-2; D remains ambiguous. Trimming stripped 6 bases from V and 6 bases from J, with 11 bases between. This CDR3 has 12 amino acids. CDR1 MNHEY and CDR2 SVGAGI come from the germline V gene. The CDR3 DNA sequence: TGTGCCAGCAGAAACCCATCGGATGGCTACACCTTC. Encoded protein: CASRNPSDGYTF.

The V and J genes are TRBV6-1 and TRBJ2-7; 10 bases fit TRBD1. The V segment lost 4 bases and the J segment 3 bases; nucleotides outside the gene matches: 6. There are 15 residues in the CDR3. Germline loops: CDR1 MNHNS, CDR2 SASEGT. CDR3 nucleotides: TGTGCCAGCAGTGCACGGACAGGGGGGGTCTACGAGCAGTACTTC. Translating gives CASSARTGGVYEQYF.

The sample holds a few counts of this clone. This chain joins TRBV4-2 and TRBJ2-2; 9 bases are shared with TRBD2. This CDR3 is 18 amino acids long. Germline V gene data show CDR1 as LGHNA and CDR2 as YNFKEQ. V gave up 4 bases and J gave up 6 bases; unmatched junction bases: 15. CDR3 in DNA: TGTGCCAGCAGCCCGGTAATGGCGGGCGGGGGGGCCCCCGGGGAGCTGTTTTTT. It encodes CASSPVMAGGGAPGELFF.

The rearrangement joins TRBV6-5 to TRBJ1-3, with unresolved D. Germline V gene data show CDR1 as MNHEY and CDR2 as SVGAGI. The V end was cut by 6 bases, the J end by 0 bases, with 12 bases between. The CDR3 is 15 residues long. CDR3 DNA sequence: TGTGCCAGCAGACCCGGGGTTTTCTCTGGAAACACCATATATTTT. It is translated as CASRPGVFSGNTIYF.

The chain employs TRBV11-2 and TRBJ2-1, with 13 nucleotides matching TRBD2. V lost 3 bases and J lost 10; bases outside the gene matches: 3. Germline V gene data show CDR1 as SGHAT and CDR2 as FQNNGV. CDR3 length: 14 residues. This CDR3 reads CASSFGLAGEEQFF. CDR3 coding DNA: TGTGCCAGCAGCTTCGGACTAGCGGGGGAAGAGCAGTTCTTC. The full variable domain, completed using reference TRBV11-2 and TRBJ2-1, is EAGVAQSPRYKIIEKRQSVAFWCNPISGHATLYWYQQILGQGPKLLIQFQNNGVVDDSQLPKDRFSAERLKGVDSTLKIQPAKLEDSAVYLCASSFGLAGEEQFFGPGTRLTVL.

This chain uses TRBV6-4 with TRBJ2-3, with TRBD1 as a possible D gene (5 bases). Deletions cut 8 bases from V and 1 base from J, with 10 bases between. Germline CDR1 reads MRHNA; CDR2 reads SNTAGT. The CDR3 contains 13 residues. CDR3 amino acids: CASLVGGTDTQYF. Written as DNA, the CDR3 is TGTGCCAGCTTAGTAGGGGGCACAGATACGCAGTATTTT.

The V call is TRBV7-8, the J call TRBJ1-4, with TRBD1 as a possible D gene (6 bases). In germline, CDR1 is SGHVS, CDR2 FQNEAQ. V shed 5 bases and J shed 4 bases, with 20 bases lying between them. The CDR3 length is 17 residues. CDR3 loop: CASSPTNLGTSNEKLFF. CDR3 nucleotides: TGTGCCAGCAGCCCAACTAACCTCGGGACAAGTAATGAAAAACTGTTTTTT.

This clone was seen only once. The CDR3, as DNA: TGTGCCAGCTCACCAAACCCCGAGATCGGGGAGCTGTTTTTT. Translated, it gives CASSPNPEIGELFF. This chain uses TRBV18 with TRBJ2-2, with no clear D. CDR3 size: 14 residues. CDR1 and CDR2 from the germline V gene are KGHSH and LQKENI. Trimming left V 2 bases short and J 7 bases short, with 11 bases between. The full variable domain, with the rest looked up from reference TRBV18 and TRBJ2-2, is NAGVMQNPRHLVRRRGQEARLRCSPMKGHSHVYWYRQLPEEGLKFMVYLQKENIIDESGMPKERFSAEFPKEGPSILRIQQVVRGDSAAYFCASSPNPEIGELFFGEGSRLTVL.

The chain carries TRBV6-5 and TRBJ2-3, with D perhaps TRBD2 (6 bases). Trimming removed 2 bases at V and 3 bases at J, with 12 bases between. This CDR3 is 15 amino acids long. Germline CDR1 MNHEY, CDR2 SVGAGI. The DNA of the CDR3 is TGTGCCAGCAGTTACAGGGGAGGTTGGACAGATACGCAGTATTTT. It translates to CASSYRGGWTDTQYF.

As to this clone: At one boundary the junction diverges from the germline segment, which might be a read error. V usage is TRBV4-1 and J usage is TRBJ2-3; 9 nucleotides agree with TRBD2. The V gene's germline CDR1 is MGHRA and CDR2 YSYEKL. This CDR3 region has 16 residues. The CDR3 bases are TGCGCCAGCAGCCAAGGAGCGGGGGGACGCACGGATACGCAGTATTTT. Protein sequence: CASSQGAGGRTDTQYF.

The V and J genes are TRBV18 and TRBJ1-1; the match to TRBD1 covers 7 bases. V was pared by 3 bases and J by 0 bases, with 7 bases of the junction left unmatched. CDR1 is KGHSH and CDR2 is LQKENI in the germline V gene. There are 16 residues in the CDR3. The CDR3 DNA sequence: TGTGCCAGCTCACCGGGTCAGGGGGGTTTGAACACTGAAGCTTTCTTT. Translated, it gives CASSPGQGGLNTEAFF.

This clone was counted between two and nine times. The chain joins TRBV7-2 to TRBJ2-3; 9 bases are a match to TRBD2. V gave up 0 bases and J gave up 10 bases; unmatched junction bases: 8. CDR3 length: 15 amino acids. The V gene's germline CDR1 is SGHTA and CDR2 FQGNSA. The CDR3 protein is CASSLAGGGASSQYF. For the CDR3, the DNA is TGTGCCAGCAGCTTAGCGGGCGGGGGGGCCTCTTCGCAGTATTTT. The full variable domain, its missing parts supplied by reference TRBV7-2 and TRBJ2-3, is GAGVSQSPSNKVTEKGKDVELRCDPISGHTALYWYRQSLGQGLEFLIYFQGNSAPDKSGLPSDRFSAERTGGSVSTLTIQRTQQEDSAVYLCASSLAGGGASSQYFGPGTRLTVL.

The V gene is TRBV2, the J gene TRBJ1-3; 7 nucleotides line up with TRBD1. Trimming took 7 bases from V and 7 from J; bases not matched to a gene: 13. The CDR3 runs to 15 residues. Per germline, CDR1 SNHLY and CDR2 FYNNEI. The CDR3 region has the DNA TGTGCCAGCAACCGGGACAGTTCTTCCTTGAACACCATATATTTT. Amino acid sequence: CASNRDSSSLNTIYF.

The chain has TRBV6-1 and TRBJ2-1; TRBD1 aligns across 7 bases. This CDR3 region has 13 residues. CDR1 MNHNS and CDR2 SASEGT come from the germline V gene. The J segment lost 6 bases and the V segment lost 9 bases, leaving 8 bases of the junction unmatched. The CDR3 region is CASGTGVGNEQFF. CDR3 coding DNA: TGTGCCAGTGGAACAGGGGTAGGCAATGAGCAGTTCTTC.

Details on this clone: Other DNA sequences in the sample encode the same CDR3. This chain links TRBV5-4 with TRBJ1-1, with a weak D call TRBD1 (5 bases). V lost 0 bases to trimming and J lost 5 bases, with 8 bases between them. This CDR3 contains 13 residues. The V gene's germline CDR1 is SGHNT and CDR2 YYREEE (reference sequence). DNA for the CDR3: TGTGCCAGCAGCTTGGGGACACATACTGAAGCTTTCTTT. Residues: CASSLGTHTEAFF. Using reference TRBV5-4 and TRBJ1-1 for the parts outside the CDR3, the full variable domain is ETGVTQSPTHLIKTRGQQVTLRCSSQSGHNTVSWYQQALGQGPQFIFQYYREEENGRGNFPPRFSGLQFPNYSSELNVNALELDDSALYLCASSLGTHTEAFFGQGTRLTVV.

J is TRBJ2-1 and V is TRBV7-2; 8 nucleotides match TRBD1. The CDR3 runs to 15 residues. V lost 7 bases, J lost 7 bases, and 12 bases stayed unmatched. Germline assignment: CDR1 SGHTA and CDR2 FQGNSA. The CDR3 coding sequence is TGTGCCAGCACCCTACTCCGGGACAGGCAGAATGAGCAGTTCTTC. Residues: CASTLLRDRQNEQFF.

The chain employs TRBV27 and TRBJ1-5; 7 nucleotides match TRBD1. This CDR3 spans 14 amino acids. Germline trimming cut 5 bases from V and 6 bases from J; bases unmatched to any gene: 7. Germline CDR1 and CDR2: MNHEY and SMNVEV (reference sequence). The CDR3 sequence: CASSLTGRSQPQHF. The CDR3 DNA reads TGTGCCAGCAGTCTGACAGGGCGGAGTCAGCCCCAGCATTTT.

CDR3 nucleotides: TGCGCCAGCAGCCAGGGTTACAGAGAGACCCAGTACTTC. Its translation is CASSQGYRETQYF. The chain couples TRBV5-1 to TRBJ2-5, with D perhaps TRBD1 (5 bases). The ends were cut back, 4 bases at V and 4 bases at J, with 11 bases in the middle. The V gene's germline CDR1 is SGHRS and CDR2 YFSETQ. The CDR3 is 13 amino acids.

The chain uses TRBV6-1 and TRBJ2-5; 8 positions agree with TRBD2. The assigned J gene may be wrong: the sequence end matches TRBJ2-7 better. Germline V gene data show CDR1 as MNHNS and CDR2 as SASEGT. The CDR3 is 15 residues long. The CDR3 bases are TGTGCCAGCTCCGGGAGGGCGGACACCCCCTACGAGCAGTACTTC. It encodes CASSGRADTPYEQYF.

The rearrangement joins TRBV15 to TRBJ1-5; D is ambiguous. The CDR3 consists of 16 residues. CDR1 LNHNV and CDR2 YYDKDF come from the germline V gene (reference sequence). The germline V and J ends were trimmed by 0 bases and 9 bases, with 18 bases remaining between them. CDR3 region: CATSRDRAAEWMPQHF. As DNA, the CDR3 is TGTGCCACCAGCAGAGATCGAGCGGCAGAGTGGATGCCCCAGCATTTT.

This clone was observed a single time. A read error may account for a junction end that differs from germline. The gene calls are TRBV7-9 and TRBJ1-2; tentatively, D is TRBD1 (5 bases). Germline V CDR1 and CDR2: SEHNR, FQNEAQ (reference sequence). This CDR3 is built from 16 residues. DNA for the CDR3: TGTTCCAGCATCCGGTCGGGCCAGGGAATTACCTATGGCTACACCTTC. Amino acid sequence: CSSIRSGQGITYGYTF.

This chain links TRBV10-3 with TRBJ2-7; D gene ambiguous. Germline-derived CDR1 and CDR2 are ENHRY and SYGVKD. The ends were cut back, 3 bases at V and 2 bases at J, with 14 bases in the middle. The CDR3 contains 15 residues. The chain's CDR3 is CAISEPQSGAYEQYF. DNA of the CDR3: TGTGCCATCAGTGAACCCCAAAGTGGAGCCTACGAGCAGTACTTC.

CDR3 in DNA: TGTGCCAGCAGTTATGGAGGTGCCGACGTGGAGACCCAGTACTTC. It translates to CASSYGGADVETQYF. V gene TRBV6-5 combines with J gene TRBJ2-5, with D possibly matching TRBD2 (5 bases). The CDR3 has 15 residues. In germline, CDR1 is MNHEY, CDR2 SVGAGI. Trimming took off 3 bases at V and 5 bases at J, with 16 bases between the two ends.

The J gene is TRBJ2-2, the V gene TRBV27; TRBD1 matches at 8 bases. The length of the CDR3 is 14 residues. Germline V gene lookup returns CDR1 MNHEY and CDR2 SMNVEV (reference sequence). Trimming cost V 11 bases and J 1 base; bases outside gene matches: 6. The CDR3: CAARQGRNTGELFF. The CDR3 DNA is TGTGCCGCAAGACAGGGGAGGAACACCGGGGAGCTGTTTTTT.

This clone appeared a few times. The chain has TRBV4-1 and TRBJ1-3, with TRBD1 matching over 10 bases. The CDR3 covers 19 residues. V trimming: 1 base; J trimming: 0 bases; junction bases outside the gene matches: 9. Per the germline V gene, CDR1 is MGHRA and CDR2 is YSYEKL. CDR3 region: CASSQGDRGLRPSGNTIYF. In nucleotides, the CDR3 is TGCGCCAGCAGCCAAGGGGACAGGGGTCTAAGGCCCTCTGGAAACACCATATATTTT.

Notes on this clone: The sample carries other DNA sequences with the same CDR3. The rearrangement uses TRBV5-1 and TRBJ2-1, with TRBD2 as a possible D gene (6 bases). CDR1 and CDR2 (germline): SGHRS, YFSETQ. The CDR3 is 15 residues long. V was clipped by 4 bases and J by 0 bases, with 11 bases between them. This CDR3 is CASSGDSSSYNEQFF. CDR3 in DNA: TGCGCCAGCAGCGGGGACTCGAGCTCCTACAATGAGCAGTTCTTC. Full variable domain (remainder filled in from reference TRBV5-1 and TRBJ2-1): KAGVTQTPRYLIKTRGQQVTLSCSPISGHRSVSWYQQTPGQGLQFLFEYFSETQRNKGNFPGRFSGRQFSNSRSEMNVSTLELGDSALYLCASSGDSSSYNEQFFGPGTRLTVL.

The chain employs TRBV4-2 and TRBJ1-2; a weak D match, TRBD1 (5 bases). The V end lost 5 bases, the J end lost 1 base, and 11 bases lay between the germline ends. This CDR3 spans 14 amino acids. Germline V lookup: CDR1 LGHNA, CDR2 YNFKEQ. The CDR3 coding sequence is TGTGCCAGCAGCGCCCCGGGGGATAACTATGGCTACACCTTC. Amino acids: CASSAPGDNYGYTF.

The table lists this clone with a count of one. This rearrangement joins TRBV9 to TRBJ1-2; D call uncertain. The CDR3 is made up of 13 amino acids. Per the germline V gene, CDR1 is SGDLS and CDR2 is YYNGEE. Trimming removed 0 bases at V and 8 bases at J, with 11 bases between. In DNA, the CDR3 is TGTGCCAGCAGCGTAGGAGTAACGGGGGGCTACACCTTC. This encodes CASSVGVTGGYTF.

This clone was seen only a few times. V usage is TRBV18 and J usage is TRBJ2-1, with TRBD2 identical over 8 bases. The germline V gene encodes CDR1 KGHSH and CDR2 LQKENI. The length of the CDR3 is 19 residues. The V and J ends lost 1 base and 8 bases, in that order; junction bases with no gene match: 19. The CDR3: CASSPLEVGGLGHGDEQFF. CDR3 nucleotides: TGTGCCAGCTCACCACTAGAAGTCGGGGGACTAGGCCACGGCGATGAGCAGTTCTTC. Combining the CDR3 with reference TRBV18 and TRBJ2-1 gives the whole variable domain NAGVMQNPRHLVRRRGQEARLRCSPMKGHSHVYWYRQLPEEGLKFMVYLQKENIIDESGMPKERFSAEFPKEGPSILRIQQVVRGDSAAYFCASSPLEVGGLGHGDEQFFGPGTRLTVL.